The rows below give T cell receptor beta chains drawn from one sample of a study of blood T cell repertoires in COVID-19. The protocol was immunoSEQ multiplex PCR, while the TCRdb copy is restricted to in-frame clones and leaves out a portion. The profile shows under 300,000 clones, around 80% of them singletons. Material for sequencing was peripheral blood. The receptors come from a woman younger than 30 with acute or convalescent COVID-19. Both conserved end residues are part of each CDR3. The D gene is left open where the match is weak. Only some rows state a clone size, as once, few, many or a class for expanded clones.

abundance	d_gene	v_gene	j_gene	CDR3aa	CDR3nt
NA	NA	TRBV6-5	TRBJ1-1	CASSPSPGDPTEAFF	TGTGCCAGCAGTCCCTCTCCGGGGGACCCAACTGAAGCTTTCTTT
once	NA	TRBV21-1	TRBJ2-5	CASSRPSIVETQYF	TGTGCCAGCAGCAGGCCTAGTATCGTAGAGACCCAGTACTTC
NA	TRBD1	TRBV6-4	TRBJ2-1	CASRGDRDNNEQFF	TGTGCCAGCAGAGGGGACAGAGACAACAATGAGCAGTTCTTC
NA	TRBD1	TRBV3-1/TRBV3-2	TRBJ2-7	CASSPFRVGTGEEQYF	TGTGCCAGCAGCCCGTTCAGGGTTGGGACAGGGGAAGAGCAGTACTTC
NA	NA	TRBV27	TRBJ1-1	CASSFSLDRMNTEAFF	TGTGCCAGCAGTTTTTCTCTGGACAGAATGAACACTGAAGCTTTCTTT
NA	NA	TRBV12-3/TRBV12-4	TRBJ2-1	CASSLGTGEQFF	TGTGCCAGCAGTTTGGGGACTGGCGAGCAGTTCTTC
NA	NA	TRBV3-1/TRBV3-2	TRBJ2-1	CASSQDEAGYNEQFF	TGTGCCAGCAGCCAAGATGAGGCAGGGTACAATGAGCAGTTCTTC
many	NA	TRBV5-1	TRBJ1-5	CASSLVSSSNQPQHF	TGCGCCAGCAGCTTGGTTTCGAGCAGCAATCAGCCCCAGCATTTT
NA	NA	TRBV19	TRBJ1-1	CATLSSGLREAFF	TGTGCCACCCTATCATCAGGGCTAAGGGAAGCTTTCTTT
NA	TRBD1	TRBV5-1	TRBJ2-2	CASSPGQNRNTGELFF	TGCGCCAGCAGCCCGGGACAGAACAGAAACACCGGGGAGCTGTTTTTT
once	TRBD1	TRBV3-1/TRBV3-2	TRBJ2-1	CASSQNSGQGPYNEQFF	TGTGCCAGCAGCCAAAACTCGGGACAGGGGCCATACAATGAGCAGTTCTTC
NA	NA	TRBV5-1	TRBJ1-1	CASSLEGFNTEAFF	TGCGCCAGCAGCTTGGAGGGGTTTAACACTGAAGCTTTCTTT
NA	NA	TRBV3-1/TRBV3-2	TRBJ1-2	CASSQRLGREGYGYTF	TGTGCCAGCAGCCAAAGGCTCGGCAGGGAGGGCTATGGCTACACCTTC
NA	NA	TRBV9	TRBJ1-1	CASRAVWNLRGLVNTEAFF	TGTGCCAGCAGGGCCGTATGGAACCTCAGGGGCCTGGTGAACACTGAAGCTTTCTTT
once	NA	TRBV5-1	TRBJ1-6	CASRENSPLHF	TGCGCCAGCAGGGAGAATTCACCCCTCCACTTT
NA	TRBD2	TRBV7-2	TRBJ2-3	CASSFTSGPTDTQYF	TGTGCCAGCAGCTTCACTAGCGGACCCACAGATACGCAGTATTTT
NA	NA	TRBV20-1	TRBJ1-2	CSASAQGLAYGYTF	TGCAGTGCTAGTGCCCAGGGACTAGCCTATGGCTACACCTTC
NA	TRBD1	TRBV18	TRBJ1-6	CASSPPLGQGKGSPLHF	TGTGCCAGCTCACCACCGTTGGGACAGGGGAAAGGGTCACCCCTCCACTTT
NA	TRBD1	TRBV28	TRBJ1-4	CATHRGGEKLFF	TGTGCCACCCACAGGGGAGGAGAAAAACTGTTTTTT
NA	TRBD1	TRBV5-5	TRBJ2-7	CASSHGDSSYEQYF	TGTGCCAGCAGCCACGGGGACAGCTCCTACGAGCAGTACTTC
NA	TRBD1	TRBV29-1	TRBJ2-7	CSVELRDRDSYEQYF	TGCAGCGTTGAATTACGGGACAGGGATTCCTACGAGCAGTACTTC
NA	TRBD2	TRBV4-1	TRBJ2-4	CASSQEALAGGKNIQYF	TGCGCCAGCAGCCAAGAGGCACTAGCGGGTGGTAAAAACATTCAGTACTTC
NA	TRBD2	TRBV9	TRBJ2-1	CASSVVGGSYSYNEQFF	TGTGCCAGCAGCGTAGTGGGGGGGAGTTACTCCTACAATGAGCAGTTCTTC
NA	TRBD2	TRBV19	TRBJ2-1	CASSVLAGGWNEQFF	TGTGCCAGTAGTGTTCTAGCGGGAGGGTGGAATGAGCAGTTCTTC
NA	TRBD1	TRBV11-2	TRBJ2-1	CASSPRDRGYNEQFF	TGTGCCAGCAGCCCCCGGGACAGGGGCTACAATGAGCAGTTCTTC
NA	NA	TRBV29-1	TRBJ1-5	CSVEFAGSNQPQHF	TGCAGCGTTGAGTTTGCCGGTAGCAATCAGCCCCAGCATTTT
NA	TRBD2	TRBV5-5	TRBJ2-1	CASSLVGTSGSIGEQFF	TGTGCCAGCAGCTTGGTAGGGACTAGCGGGAGTATCGGTGAGCAGTTCTTC
NA	TRBD2	TRBV11-2	TRBJ2-1	CASSLDGASGSTYNEQFF	TGTGCCAGCAGCTTAGATGGGGCTAGCGGGAGTACCTACAATGAGCAGTTCTTC
NA	NA	TRBV11-3	TRBJ2-2	CASSLRGSNTGELFF	TGTGCCAGCAGCCTGAGGGGGTCGAACACCGGGGAGCTGTTTTTT
NA	NA	TRBV9	TRBJ2-5	CASSPRGVWLETQYF	TGTGCCAGCAGCCCCCGGGGAGTATGGTTAGAGACCCAGTACTTC